This T cell receptor (beta chain) comes out of a study of CDR3 diversity in severe acne. CDR3 size: 19 residues. CDR1 and CDR2 (germline): SGHTA, FQGTGA. With 0 bases clipped from V and 3 bases from J, the junction kept 9 bases outside the gene matches. TCRdb fed the PCR reads into MiXCR, producing one record per CDR3 protein. The repertoire holds about 98,000 distinct CDR3 sequences, with 45% to 60% as singletons. V usage is TRBV7-3 and J usage is TRBJ2-2, with TRBD2 matching over 11 bases. The sequence came from a male donor with acne. Sequencing was performed on blood. The DNA for the CDR3 is TGTGCCAGCAGCTTAACGTCAACTAGCGGGAGTTTGGACACCGGGGAGCTGTTTTTT. This sequence encodes CASSLTSTSGSLDTGELFF.